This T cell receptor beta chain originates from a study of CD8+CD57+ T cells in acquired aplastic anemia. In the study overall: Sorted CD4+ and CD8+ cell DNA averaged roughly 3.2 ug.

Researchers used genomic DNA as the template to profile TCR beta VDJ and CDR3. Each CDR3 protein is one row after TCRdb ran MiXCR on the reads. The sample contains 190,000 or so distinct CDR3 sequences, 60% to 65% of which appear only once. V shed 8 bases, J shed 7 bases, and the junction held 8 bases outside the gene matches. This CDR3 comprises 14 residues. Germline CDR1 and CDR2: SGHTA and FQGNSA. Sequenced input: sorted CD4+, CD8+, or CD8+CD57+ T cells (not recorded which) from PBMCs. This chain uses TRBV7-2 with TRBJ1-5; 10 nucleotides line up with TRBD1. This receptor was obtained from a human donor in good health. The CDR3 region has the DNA TGTGCCAGCTCGGGACAGGGGAGTGGACAGCCCCAGCATTTT. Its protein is CASSGQGSGQPQHF.